A single sample is the source of the 13 T cell receptor beta chains below, sequenced in a study of T cells in Graves' hyperthyroidism and ophthalmopathy. The source material, RNA transcripts, was used to amplify TCR beta CDR3 regions. The HTBI primer set drove a first-round RT-PCR of the TCR CDR3. In TCRdb, the multiplex PCR reads were re-called with MiXCR into one record per CDR3 protein. The sample consists of about 610,000 distinct CDR3 sequences, roughly 50% of them appearing once. Material for sequencing was peripheral blood or thyroid tissue (not recorded which). The receptors were gathered from a woman younger than 35 with Graves' hyperthyroidism.

The table lists this clonotype with a few counts. The V and J genes are TRBV27 and TRBJ2-7, with D perhaps matching TRBD1 or TRBD2 (5 bases each). The V gene lost 1 base and the J gene lost 6 bases, with 13 bases spanning the gap. The CDR3 consists of 14 residues. Germline lookup yields CDR1 MNHEY and CDR2 SMNVEV (reference sequence). CDR3 region: CASSLWGRRGEQYF. The CDR3 nucleotides read TGTGCCAGCAGTTTATGGGGACGGCGTGGCGAGCAGTACTTC.

The chain uses TRBV10-3 and TRBJ1-2, with TRBD1 identical over 7 bases. Germline trimming cut 3 bases from V and 6 bases from J; bases unmatched to any gene: 19. The CDR3 is made up of 18 amino acids. Germline CDR1 is ENHRY and CDR2 is SYGVKD. The CDR3 is CAISDPRPGGQGGNGYTF. In DNA, the CDR3 is TGTGCCATCAGTGACCCCCGCCCGGGGGGGCAGGGGGGGAATGGCTACACCTTC.

This chain links TRBV20-1 with TRBJ2-6; 13 bases map to TRBD2. The CDR3 is made up of 16 amino acids. Germline V gene sequence: CDR1 DFQATT, CDR2 SNEGSKA (reference sequence). J was trimmed by 5 bases and V by 1 base; bases with no gene match: 2. The CDR3 region has the DNA TGCAGTGCTAGAGCCGGGACTAGCGGGAGGGCCAACGTCCTGACTTTC. The encoded protein is CSARAGTSGRANVLTF.

This clonotype was counted at least ten times. V is TRBV2 and J is TRBJ2-7; possible D gene TRBD2, 6 bases. Deletions cut 7 bases from V and 3 bases from J, with 13 bases between. CDR1 SNHLY and CDR2 FYNNEI come from the germline V gene. The CDR3 consists of 13 residues. CDR3 amino acids: CASNRGGNYEQYF. The CDR3 DNA sequence: TGTGCCAGCAATCGAGGAGGGAACTACGAGCAGTACTTC.

This sequence joins TRBV29-1 and TRBJ2-5; 7 bases line up with TRBD1. From germline, CDR1 is SQVTM and CDR2 ANQGSEA. V lost 5 bases to trimming and J lost 5 bases; unmatched junction nucleotides: 8. This CDR3 has 13 amino acids. The CDR3 loop is CSVRQGDLETQYF. The DNA for the CDR3 is TGCAGCGTTAGACAGGGAGATTTGGAGACCCAGTACTTC.

The rearrangement links TRBV12-5 to TRBJ2-7; the D call may be TRBD1 or TRBD2 (5 bases each). The V end was cut by 3 bases, the J end by 5 bases, with 11 bases between. This CDR3 spans 13 amino acids. Germline V lookup: CDR1 LGHNT, CDR2 FRNRAP. CDR3 sequence (DNA): TGTGCTAGTGGTTTACGGGGCGACAACGAGCAGTACTTC. It specifies CASGLRGDNEQYF.

J is TRBJ1-5 and V is TRBV2; D unclear. Trimming removed 7 bases from V and 1 base from J, with 14 bases in between. The germline CDR1 and CDR2 sequences are SNHLY and FYNNEI. There are 15 residues in the CDR3. The CDR3 loop is CASKGGPGSNQPQHF. The CDR3 DNA reads TGTGCCAGCAAGGGAGGGCCCGGCAGCAATCAGCCCCAGCATTTT.

V and J are TRBV18 and TRBJ1-1, with D perhaps matching TRBD1 (5 bases). Deletions cut 3 bases from V and 2 bases from J, with 10 bases between. Germline V lookup: CDR1 KGHSH, CDR2 LQKENI. CDR3 length equals 14 residues. The CDR3 region is CASSPGPINTEAFF. CDR3 coding DNA: TGTGCCAGCTCACCGGGACCGATAAACACTGAAGCTTTCTTT.

Note on this clonotype: At one end, the junction sequence differs from germline, possibly due to a read error. The chain joins TRBV5-5 to TRBJ2-7; weak D call: TRBD1 (5 bases). Germline V CDR1 and CDR2: SGHKS, YYEKEE (reference sequence). There are 12 residues in the CDR3. This CDR3 reads CASRKGLNEQYF. The CDR3 DNA follows: TGTGCTAGCAGAAAGGGGCTTAACGAGCAGTACTTC.

V and J are TRBV18 and TRBJ1-1; D remains ambiguous. CDR3 length equals 16 residues. Trimming pared 0 bases from V and 1 base from J, leaving 12 bases between. Germline V gene sequence: CDR1 KGHSH, CDR2 LQKENI. CDR3 loop: CASSPPNGRKNTEAFF. The CDR3, as DNA: TGTGCCAGCTCACCACCGAATGGCAGAAAGAACACTGAAGCTTTCTTT.

In DNA form, the CDR3 reads TGCAGCGTTGAAGTGACAGGGCCTGGAAACACCATATATTTT. It yields the protein CSVEVTGPGNTIYF. V and J are TRBV29-1 and TRBJ1-3; the match to TRBD1 covers 7 bases. From germline, CDR1 is SQVTM and CDR2 ANQGSEA. The CDR3 sequence is 14 residues long. With V trimmed by 1 base and J by 2 bases, 2 bases remained unmatched.

This chain uses TRBV5-8 with TRBJ2-2; TRBD2 matches at 8 bases. V trimming: 3 bases; J trimming: 0 bases; junction bases outside the gene matches: 7. Germline V gives CDR1 SGHTS, CDR2 YDEGEE. This CDR3 has 17 amino acids. DNA of the CDR3: TGTGCCAGCAGCTCGATCCATAGCGGGACGAACACCGGGGAGCTGTTTTTT. Residues: CASSSIHSGTNTGELFF. Supplemented by reference TRBV5-8 and TRBJ2-2, the full variable domain reads EAGVTQSPTHLIKTRGQQATLRCSPISGHTSVYWYQQALGLGLQFLLWYDEGEERNRGNFPPRFSGRQFPNYSSELNVNALELEDSALYLCASSSIHSGTNTGELFFGEGSRLTVL.

The CDR3 region is CASSFRGQGANVLTF. DNA for the CDR3: TGTGCCAGCAGCTTTCGGGGACAGGGGGCCAACGTCCTGACTTTC. The chain carries TRBV7-8 and TRBJ2-6; 7 bases map to TRBD1. The V segment lost 3 bases and the J segment 4 bases; nucleotides outside the gene matches: 3. The CDR3 is made up of 15 amino acids. The germline gives CDR1 SGHVS, CDR2 FQNEAQ.